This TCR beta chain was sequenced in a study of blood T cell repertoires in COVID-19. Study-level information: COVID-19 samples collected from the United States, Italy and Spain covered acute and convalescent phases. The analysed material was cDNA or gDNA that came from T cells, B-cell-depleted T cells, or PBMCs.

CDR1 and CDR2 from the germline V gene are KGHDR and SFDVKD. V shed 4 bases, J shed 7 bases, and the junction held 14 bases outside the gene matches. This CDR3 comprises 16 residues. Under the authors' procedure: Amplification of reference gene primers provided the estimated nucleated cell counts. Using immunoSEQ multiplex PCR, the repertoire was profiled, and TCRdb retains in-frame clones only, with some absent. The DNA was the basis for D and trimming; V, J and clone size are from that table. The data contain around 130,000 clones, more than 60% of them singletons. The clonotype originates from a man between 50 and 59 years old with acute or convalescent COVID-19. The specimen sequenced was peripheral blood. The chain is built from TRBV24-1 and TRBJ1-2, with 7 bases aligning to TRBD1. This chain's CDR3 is CATSEAGTEQRVGYTF. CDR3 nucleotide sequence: TGTGCCACCAGTGAGGCCGGGACAGAACAGAGAGTTGGCTACACCTTC.